This T cell receptor (beta chain) was documented in a study of T cell responses to AZD1222 COVID-19 vaccine. Study as a whole: Analyses pooled second doses at about 4 or about 12 weeks. Study-level results: Spike-specific TCR breadth and depth grew following two AZD1222 doses. White British people made up most donors, females outnumbered males, and clonal diversity was possibly underestimated.

Sequencing was performed with immunoSEQ multiplex PCR; in TCRdb, only in-frame clones are kept and a portion is missing. This sample has roughly 100,000 clones, with 85% to 90% found just once. This clone was recorded only once. Its antigen remains unknown. CDR3 length: 14 residues. Trimming left V 5 bases short and J 2 bases short, with 12 bases between. CDR1 is SGHTA and CDR2 is FQGTGA in the germline V gene. Source: peripheral blood, taken on day 0 of AZD1222 vaccination. This TCR was recovered from an adult in good health. This chain joins TRBV7-3 and TRBJ1-2; the D gene is possibly TRBD1 (5 bases). For the CDR3, the DNA is TGTGCCAGCAGCCCGGGGGGGACGAACTATGGCTACACCTTC. This translates into CASSPGGTNYGYTF.